These 7 T cell receptor beta chains were all obtained from the same sample, sequenced in a study of Graves' ophthalmopathy and Graves' hyperthyroidism. RNA transcripts were the source from which TCR beta CDR3 regions were amplified. The workflow started with a first-round RT-PCR run with HTBI primers and then moved on to a second-round multiplex PCR. In TCRdb, the multiplex PCR reads were re-called with MiXCR into one record per CDR3 protein. The sample holds more than 550,000 distinct CDR3 sequences, roughly two fifths seen once. What was sequenced was peripheral blood. The receptor set was obtained from an adult man with Graves' ophthalmopathy.

There are a few counts of this clonotype. The rearrangement joins TRBV10-2 to TRBJ2-2; TRBD2 might be the D (6 bases). CDR1 and CDR2 from the germline V gene are WSHSY and SAAADI. V lost 3 bases and J 0 bases, leaving 11 bases between the germline ends. The CDR3 loop spans 16 amino acids. CDR3 nucleotides: TGCGCCAGCAGTGATTTCGGGAGCCCGAACACCGGGGAGCTGTTTTTT. Residues: CASSDFGSPNTGELFF.

Many counts were recorded for this clonotype. This chain links TRBV7-9 with TRBJ1-1, with 7 bases fitting TRBD1. The V gene's germline CDR1 is SEHNR and CDR2 FQNEAQ (reference sequence). The CDR3 is 16 amino acids. V lost 4 bases, J lost 3 bases, and 11 bases stayed unmatched. Here the CDR3 reads CASSSKPRRGDTEAFF. CDR3 sequence (DNA): TGTGCCAGCAGCTCGAAGCCGCGCAGGGGGGACACTGAAGCTTTCTTT.

This clonotype showed up just a few times. The chain has TRBV11-1 and TRBJ1-2; no clear D gene. The CDR3 consists of 15 residues. Trimming left V 5 bases short and J 5 bases short, with 18 bases between. Germline CDR1 is SGHAT and CDR2 is FQDESV (reference sequence). The CDR3 DNA is TGTGCCAGCAGCGTTCCGGGGAATGGACGGTATGGCTACACCTTC. It is translated as CASSVPGNGRYGYTF.

The CDR3 is CASSPRQINSPLHF. The CDR3 nucleotides are TGTGCCAGCTCACCACGACAGATAAATTCACCCCTCCACTTT. The chain carries TRBV9 and TRBJ1-6, with D perhaps matching TRBD1 (5 bases). The germline V and J ends were trimmed by 7 bases and 7 bases, with 15 bases remaining between them. The CDR3 runs to 14 residues. Germline loops: CDR1 SGDLS, CDR2 YYNGEE.

This clonotype was counted a few times. The chain employs TRBV19 and TRBJ1-2; D not resolved. Trimming removed 4 bases at V and 5 bases at J, with 20 bases between. CDR1 is LNHDA, CDR2 SQIVND, per germline (reference sequence). The CDR3 runs to 16 residues. In nucleotides, the CDR3 is TGTGCCAGTAGTACCTCTGGAACCGGAGTAGTTTATGGCTACACCTTC. It codes for CASSTSGTGVVYGYTF.

This clonotype was detected many times. This chain connects TRBV20-1 to TRBJ1-1; weak D call: TRBD1 (5 bases). V was pared by 3 bases and J by 3 bases, with 11 bases between. The CDR3 sequence is 13 residues long. Germline CDR1 reads DFQATT; CDR2 reads SNEGSKA (reference sequence). This CDR3 reads CSARRRGYTEAFF. CDR3 sequence (DNA): TGCAGTGCTAGGCGGCGGGGGTACACTGAAGCTTTCTTT.

The table lists this clonotype with a few counts. The V and J genes are TRBV6-1 and TRBJ1-4; D perhaps matches TRBD1 (6 bases). The length of the CDR3 is 15 residues. With 3 bases removed from V and 0 bases from J, the gap between germline ends came to 8 bases. CDR1 is MNHNS and CDR2 is SASEGT in the germline V gene. Here the CDR3 reads CASSENRATNEKLFF. The CDR3 region has the DNA TGTGCCAGCAGTGAGAACAGGGCAACTAATGAAAAACTGTTTTTT.